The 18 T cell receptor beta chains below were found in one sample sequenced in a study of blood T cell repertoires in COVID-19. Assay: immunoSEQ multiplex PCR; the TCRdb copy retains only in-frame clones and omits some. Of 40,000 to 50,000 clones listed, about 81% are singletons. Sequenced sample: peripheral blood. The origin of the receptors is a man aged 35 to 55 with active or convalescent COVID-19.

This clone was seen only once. The CDR3 DNA sequence: TGTGCCAGCAGCCTGGACAATTCACCCGAGCAGTACTTC. The encoded protein is CASSLDNSPEQYF. The rearrangement uses TRBV9 and TRBJ2-7; D might be TRBD1 (5 bases). The germline V gene encodes CDR1 SGDLS and CDR2 YYNGEE. CDR3 length: 13 amino acids. V shed 4 bases and J shed 6 bases, with 14 bases lying between them. Full variable domain (rest looked up from reference TRBV9 and TRBJ2-7): DSGVTQTPKHLITATGQRVTLRCSPRSGDLSVYWYQQSLDQGLQFLIQYYNGEERAKGNILERFSAQQFPDLHSELNLSSLELGDSALYFCASSLDNSPEQYFGPGTRLTVT.

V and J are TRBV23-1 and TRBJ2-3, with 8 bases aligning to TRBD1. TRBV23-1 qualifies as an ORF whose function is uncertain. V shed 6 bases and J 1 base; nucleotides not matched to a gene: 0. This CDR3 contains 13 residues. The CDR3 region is CASRGQGTDTQYF. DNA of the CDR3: TGCGCCAGCAGGGGACAGGGCACAGATACGCAGTATTTT.

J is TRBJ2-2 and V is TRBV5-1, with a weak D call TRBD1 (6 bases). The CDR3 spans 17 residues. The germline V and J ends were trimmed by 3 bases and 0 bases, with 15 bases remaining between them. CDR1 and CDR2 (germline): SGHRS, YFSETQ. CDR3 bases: TGCGCCAGCAGCTCCGACCTATGGACAGCGAACACCGGGGAGCTGTTTTTT. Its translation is CASSSDLWTANTGELFF.

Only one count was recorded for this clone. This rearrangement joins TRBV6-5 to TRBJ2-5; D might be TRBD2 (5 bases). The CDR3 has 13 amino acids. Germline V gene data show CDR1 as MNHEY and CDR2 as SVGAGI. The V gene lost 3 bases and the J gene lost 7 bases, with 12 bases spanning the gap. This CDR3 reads CASSYGGSGTQYF. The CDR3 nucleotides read TGTGCCAGCAGTTATGGCGGGTCGGGGACCCAGTACTTC.

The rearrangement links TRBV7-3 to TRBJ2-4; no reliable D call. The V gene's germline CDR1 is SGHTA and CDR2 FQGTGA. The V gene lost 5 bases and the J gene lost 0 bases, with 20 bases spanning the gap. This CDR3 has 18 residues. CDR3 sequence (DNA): TGTGCCAGCAGCCCCTCTTCTATTCAGGTTTTAGCCAAAAACATTCAGTACTTC. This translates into CASSPSSIQVLAKNIQYF.

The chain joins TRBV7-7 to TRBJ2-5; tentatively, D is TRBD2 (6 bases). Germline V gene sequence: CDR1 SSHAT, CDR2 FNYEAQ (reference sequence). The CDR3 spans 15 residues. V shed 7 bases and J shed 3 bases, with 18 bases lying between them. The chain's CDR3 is CASTSGVGEKETQYF. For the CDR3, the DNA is TGTGCCAGCACATCGGGGGTGGGGGAAAAAGAGACCCAGTACTTC.

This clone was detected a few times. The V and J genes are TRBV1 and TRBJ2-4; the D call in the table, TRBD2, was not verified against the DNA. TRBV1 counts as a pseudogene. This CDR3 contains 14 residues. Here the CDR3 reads CTSTPLAGGDIQYF. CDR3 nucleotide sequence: TGCACCAGCACCCCACTAGCGGGGGGGGACATTCAGTACTTC.

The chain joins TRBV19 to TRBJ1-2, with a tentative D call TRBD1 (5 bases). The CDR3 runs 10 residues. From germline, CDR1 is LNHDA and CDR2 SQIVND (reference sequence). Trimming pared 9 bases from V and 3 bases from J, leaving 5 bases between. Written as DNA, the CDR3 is TGTGCCAGCAGGGACTATGGCTACACCTTC. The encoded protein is CASRDYGYTF.

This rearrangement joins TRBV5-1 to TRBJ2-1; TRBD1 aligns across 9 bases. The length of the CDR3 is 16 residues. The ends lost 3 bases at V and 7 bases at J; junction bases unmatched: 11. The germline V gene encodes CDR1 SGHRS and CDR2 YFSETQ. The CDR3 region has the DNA TGCGCCAGCAGCTATAATACAGGGGGCTTGGGGAATGAGCAGTTCTTC. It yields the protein CASSYNTGGLGNEQFF.

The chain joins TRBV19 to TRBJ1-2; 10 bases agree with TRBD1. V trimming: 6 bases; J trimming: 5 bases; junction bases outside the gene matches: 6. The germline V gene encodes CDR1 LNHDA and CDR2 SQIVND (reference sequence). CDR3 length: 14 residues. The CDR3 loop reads CASREGDRGYGYTF. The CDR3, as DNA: TGTGCCAGTAGAGAAGGGGACAGGGGTTATGGCTACACCTTC.

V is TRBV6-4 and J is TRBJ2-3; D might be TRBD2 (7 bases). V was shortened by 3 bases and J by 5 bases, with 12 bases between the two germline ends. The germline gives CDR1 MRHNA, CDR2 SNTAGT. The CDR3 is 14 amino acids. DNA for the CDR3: TGTGCCAGCAGTGAGGGGGGGCCAGGAGATACGCAGTATTTT. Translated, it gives CASSEGGPGDTQYF.

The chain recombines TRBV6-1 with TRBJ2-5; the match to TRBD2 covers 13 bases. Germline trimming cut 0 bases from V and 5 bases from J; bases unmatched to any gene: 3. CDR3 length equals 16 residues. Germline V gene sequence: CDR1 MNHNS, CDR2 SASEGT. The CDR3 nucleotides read TGTGCCAGCAGTGAAGCCTGGACTAGCGGGAGTGAGACCCAGTACTTC. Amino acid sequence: CASSEAWTSGSETQYF.

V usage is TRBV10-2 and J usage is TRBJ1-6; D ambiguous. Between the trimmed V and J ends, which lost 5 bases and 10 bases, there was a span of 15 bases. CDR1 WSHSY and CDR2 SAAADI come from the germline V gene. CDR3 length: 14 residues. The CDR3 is CASSHIEGGSPLHF. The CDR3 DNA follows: TGCGCCAGCAGTCACATCGAAGGCGGCTCACCCCTCCACTTT.

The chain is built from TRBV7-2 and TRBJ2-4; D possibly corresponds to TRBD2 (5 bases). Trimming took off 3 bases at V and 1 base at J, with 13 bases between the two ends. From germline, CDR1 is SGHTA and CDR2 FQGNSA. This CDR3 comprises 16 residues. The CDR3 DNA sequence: TGTGCCAGCAGCTTCACCGCGACTATGGCCAAAAACATTCAGTACTTC. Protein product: CASSFTATMAKNIQYF.

Here the CDR3 DNA reads TGCGCCAGCAGCCAAGCTAGGGGATACACCATATATTTT. This gives the protein CASSQARGYTIYF. The chain recombines TRBV4-3 with TRBJ1-3; perhaps TRBD1 as D (5 bases). CDR1 and CDR2 from the germline V gene are LGHNA and YSLEER. Trimming stripped 1 base from V and 8 bases from J, with 9 bases between. The CDR3 extends over 13 amino acids.

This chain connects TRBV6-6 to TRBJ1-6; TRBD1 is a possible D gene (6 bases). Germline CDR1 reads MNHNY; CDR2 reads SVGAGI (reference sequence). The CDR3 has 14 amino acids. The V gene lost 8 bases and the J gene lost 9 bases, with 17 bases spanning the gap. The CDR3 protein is CASHPGHLSSPLHF. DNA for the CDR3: TGTGCCAGCCATCCGGGACACTTATCTTCACCCCTCCACTTT.

The CDR3 reads CSVQTGGRKFNTEAFF. The DNA of the CDR3 is TGCAGCGTGCAGACAGGGGGCAGGAAGTTTAACACTGAAGCTTTCTTT. The chain links TRBV29-1 to TRBJ1-1; 10 bases line up with TRBD1. The V gene end was trimmed by 6 bases and the J gene end by 2 bases; junction bases not matched to a gene: 12. This CDR3 has 16 residues. Germline CDR1 SQVTM, CDR2 ANQGSEA.

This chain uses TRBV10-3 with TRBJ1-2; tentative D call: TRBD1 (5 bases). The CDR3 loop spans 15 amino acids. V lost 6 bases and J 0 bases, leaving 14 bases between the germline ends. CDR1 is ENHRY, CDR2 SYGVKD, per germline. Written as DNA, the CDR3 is TGTGCCATCAGCTCCACGGGGGAACCTAACTATGGCTACACCTTC. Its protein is CAISSTGEPNYGYTF.